The 21 T cell receptor beta chains in this list originate from one sample, sequenced in a study of glioma-infiltrating T cells. TCR alpha and beta CDR3 regions were amplified from RNA using iRepertoire nested multiplex PCR. TCRdb used MiXCR to reprocess the multiplex PCR reads, holding one entry per CDR3 protein. The table records approximately 120,000 distinct CDR3 sequences, around 25% of them present only once. Material: glioma tissue, nonneoplastic brain tissue, or PBMCs (not recorded which). These receptors were obtained from a human donor with low-grade glioma or glioblastoma, undergoing nonglioma brain surgery, or in good health (not recorded which).

This clonotype was detected many times. The J gene is TRBJ1-2, the V gene TRBV2, with D tentatively TRBD1 (6 bases). The CDR3 has 15 residues. Trimming pared 4 bases from V and 2 bases from J, leaving 14 bases between. Germline V gene data show CDR1 as SNHLY and CDR2 as FYNNEI. In DNA form, the CDR3 reads TGTGCCAGCAGTGCGGCACAGGGAGCCAACTATGGCTACACCTTC. Encoded protein: CASSAAQGANYGYTF.

This clonotype has at least ten counts. V and J are TRBV7-8 and TRBJ2-7; 7 positions agree with TRBD1. From germline, CDR1 is SGHVS and CDR2 FQNEAQ. The V segment lost 5 bases and the J segment 4 bases; nucleotides outside the gene matches: 14. The CDR3 length is 16 residues. CDR3 amino acids: CASSPGTVPPPYEQYF. The CDR3 DNA reads TGTGCCAGCAGCCCCGGGACAGTGCCCCCTCCTTACGAGCAGTACTTC.

This chain uses TRBV19 with TRBJ2-1, with D unresolved. V gave up 7 bases and J gave up 5 bases, with 12 bases separating them. CDR3 length equals 13 residues. Germline loops: CDR1 LNHDA, CDR2 SQIVND (reference sequence). The CDR3 DNA reads as TGTGCCAGTATGCAATGGTCCAACAATGAGCAGTTCTTC. Translated, it gives CASMQWSNNEQFF.

At least ten counts were recorded for this clonotype. The CDR3 sequence is CASSPGRDHEQYF. The CDR3, as DNA: TGTGCCAGCAGTCCCGGGAGGGACCACGAGCAGTACTTC. The V call is TRBV3-1, the J call TRBJ2-7; 8 bases are a match to TRBD2. CDR1 LGHDT and CDR2 YNNKEL come from the germline V gene (reference sequence). The CDR3 covers 13 residues. Unmatched junction bases numbered 6, after V lost 6 bases and J lost 5 bases.

This clonotype was detected only a few times. The chain joins TRBV7-2 to TRBJ2-2; the match to TRBD2 covers 15 bases. V shed 5 bases and J 0 bases; nucleotides not matched to a gene: 7. The CDR3 is 19 amino acids. Germline V gene lookup returns CDR1 SGHTA and CDR2 FQGNSA. The CDR3 loop reads CASSPGTSGRIANTGELFF. Here the CDR3 DNA reads TGTGCCAGCAGCCCCGGGACTAGCGGGAGGATAGCGAACACCGGGGAGCTGTTTTTT.

By proportion, this clonotype is medium-sized. The chain uses TRBV6-2 or TRBV6-3 and TRBJ2-1; D remains unclear. The CDR3 is 16 amino acids. Germline CDR1 is MNHEY and CDR2 is SVGEGT. The V end was cut by 1 base, the J end by 3 bases, with 13 bases between. CDR3 region: CASSYFGLGNYNEQFF. The CDR3 nucleotides read TGTGCCAGCAGTTACTTTGGCCTTGGGAACTACAATGAGCAGTTCTTC.

This clonotype showed up many times. The chain joins TRBV20-1 to TRBJ2-7; 12 bases fit TRBD2. This CDR3 is 17 amino acids long. Per the germline V gene, CDR1 is DFQATT and CDR2 is SNEGSKA (reference sequence). J was trimmed by 6 bases and V by 0 bases; bases with no gene match: 12. The CDR3 bases are TGCAGTGCTAGAGATTTGGGGCTAGCGGGAGGGCAAGGCGAGCAGTACTTC. It yields the protein CSARDLGLAGGQGEQYF.

This clonotype was counted ten times or more. The chain carries TRBV27 and TRBJ1-1; D is uncertain. This CDR3 spans 13 amino acids. With 6 bases removed from V and 4 bases from J, the gap between germline ends came to 12 bases. Germline V gene sequence: CDR1 MNHEY, CDR2 SMNVEV (reference sequence). The chain's CDR3 is CASRKGFRTEAFF. The CDR3 bases are TGTGCCAGCAGAAAGGGTTTTCGCACTGAAGCTTTCTTT.

This clonotype was seen many times. The gene calls are TRBV7-2 and TRBJ2-1, with a tentative D call TRBD2 (6 bases). CDR1 SGHTA and CDR2 FQGNSA come from the germline V gene. Trimming removed 5 bases from V and 6 bases from J, with 17 bases in between. This CDR3 region has 15 residues. CDR3 nucleotide sequence: TGTGCCAGCAGCCCCTTAGCGGCTATCCCCAATGAGCAGTTCTTC. It codes for CASSPLAAIPNEQFF. Full variable domain (rest looked up from reference TRBV7-2 and TRBJ2-1): GAGVSQSPSNKVTEKGKDVELRCDPISGHTALYWYRQSLGQGLEFLIYFQGNSAPDKSGLPSDRFSAERTGGSVSTLTIQRTQQEDSAVYLCASSPLAAIPNEQFFGPGTRLTVL.

Many counts were recorded for this clonotype. V usage is TRBV19 and J usage is TRBJ2-1; the D gene could be TRBD1 or TRBD2 (5 bases each). The V end was cut by 6 bases, the J end by 4 bases, with 16 bases between. This CDR3 comprises 15 residues. Germline CDR1 and CDR2: LNHDA and SQIVND (reference sequence). The CDR3 nucleotides read TGTGCCAGTAGGGGGGTGGTCAGCCTTTACAATGAGCAGTTCTTC. This encodes CASRGVVSLYNEQFF.

V is TRBV5-1 and J is TRBJ1-1; D unclear. This CDR3 has 13 amino acids. The germline V gene has CDR1 SGHRS and CDR2 YFSETQ. The CDR3 DNA reads TGCGCAGGCAGGTTAGGAAGGAACACTGAAGTGTTCTTT. Translating it yields CAGRLGRNTEVFF.

This clonotype has a count of ten or more. V and J are TRBV29-1 and TRBJ1-2, with D possibly being TRBD1 (5 bases). Looked up from germline, CDR1 is SQVTM and CDR2 is ANQGSEA. With 4 bases removed from V and 6 bases from J, the gap between germline ends came to 12 bases. The CDR3 sequence is 12 residues long. Here the CDR3 reads CSVASGEDGYTF. CDR3 in DNA: TGCAGCGTTGCATCGGGGGAAGATGGCTACACCTTC.

The table lists this clonotype with many counts. The V call is TRBV10-2, the J call TRBJ1-5, with D perhaps TRBD1 (5 bases). CDR3 length equals 18 residues. Germline CDR1 is WSHSY and CDR2 is SAAADI. V was pared by 7 bases and J by 2 bases, with 24 bases between. CDR3 loop: CASTPGRRTSRGNQPQHF. CDR3 nucleotide sequence: TGCGCCAGCACCCCGGGCAGGAGGACATCGCGGGGCAATCAGCCCCAGCATTTT.

This chain connects TRBV5-1 to TRBJ2-1, with 8 bases identical to TRBD1. V lost 0 bases to trimming and J lost 8 bases; unmatched junction nucleotides: 4. This CDR3 comprises 14 residues. Per germline, CDR1 SGHRS and CDR2 YFSETQ. The CDR3 coding sequence is TGCGCCAGCAGCTTGGCCGACAGGGGCCATGAGCAGTTCTTC. Translation gives CASSLADRGHEQFF.

This clonotype has at least ten counts. The V gene is TRBV20-1, the J gene TRBJ1-3; TRBD1 might be the D (5 bases). CDR3 length: 16 residues. Germline V gene data show CDR1 as DFQATT and CDR2 as SNEGSKA (reference sequence). V dropped 0 bases and J dropped 4 bases, with 16 bases sitting between them. The CDR3 loop reads CSARDSEGSWGNTIYF. The CDR3 region has the DNA TGCAGTGCTAGAGATAGCGAGGGGTCTTGGGGAAACACCATATATTTT.

This clonotype was counted between two and nine times. This chain joins TRBV30 and TRBJ1-1; 7 nucleotides agree with TRBD1. Losses at the gene ends were 2 bases for V and 0 bases for J; bases not matched to a gene: 6. The CDR3 sequence is 15 residues long. CDR1 and CDR2 from the germline V gene are GTSNPN and SVGIG (reference sequence). The CDR3 DNA sequence: TGTGCCTGGAGTTGGACAGGAGGTATGAACACTGAAGCTTTCTTT. As protein: CAWSWTGGMNTEAFF.

This clonotype was found many times. This chain connects TRBV7-7 to TRBJ2-1; TRBD1 matches at 9 bases. CDR1 and CDR2 (germline): SSHAT, FNYEAQ (reference sequence). The CDR3 runs 15 residues. The ends lost 0 bases at V and 7 bases at J; junction bases unmatched: 4. The chain's CDR3 is CASSLAGTGSNEQFF. CDR3 coding DNA: TGTGCCAGCAGCTTAGCAGGGACAGGGAGTAATGAGCAGTTCTTC.

Concerning this clonotype: A much larger clonotype is one base distant, so this may be a read error. The rearrangement joins TRBV7-2 to TRBJ1-3; 8 positions agree with TRBD1. CDR1 and CDR2 (germline): SGHTA, FQGNSA. The length of the CDR3 is 14 residues. CDR3 in DNA: TGTGCCAGCGTGGACAGGGCCTCTGGAACCACCATATATTTT. This encodes CASVDRASGTTIYF.

This clonotype was seen many times. The rearrangement links TRBV20-1 to TRBJ2-3, with a weak D call TRBD1 (6 bases). The germline gives CDR1 DFQATT, CDR2 SNEGSKA (reference sequence). Trimming pared 0 bases from V and 2 bases from J, leaving 15 bases between. This CDR3 is 16 amino acids long. CDR3 nucleotide sequence: TGCAGTGCTAGAGATCGTACAGGGTCAGTCACAGATACGCAGTATTTT. This codes for CSARDRTGSVTDTQYF.

At least ten counts were recorded for this clonotype. The chain couples TRBV20-1 to TRBJ1-3, with 8 bases fitting TRBD1. Losses at the gene ends were 6 bases for V and 3 bases for J; bases not matched to a gene: 10. Germline V lookup: CDR1 DFQATT, CDR2 SNEGSKA (reference sequence). This CDR3 is built from 15 residues. The CDR3: CSARGQALFGNTIYF. The CDR3 bases are TGCAGTGCACGGGGACAGGCGCTATTTGGAAACACCATATATTTT.

This clonotype was recorded at least ten times. The chain joins TRBV12-3 or TRBV12-4 to TRBJ1-6; TRBD1 agrees at 11 bases. The CDR3 totals 14 residues. Trimming took 7 bases from V and 6 from J; bases not matched to a gene: 2. CDR3 loop: CASKGQGVNSPLHF. For the CDR3, the DNA is TGTGCCAGCAAGGGACAGGGGGTTAATTCACCCCTCCACTTT.